This TCR beta chain was captured in a study of monozygotic twins with inflammatory bowel disease. Germline V lookup: CDR1 LNHNV, CDR2 YYDKDF (reference sequence). This CDR3 contains 15 residues. Two rounds of nested PCR, of about 16 and 10 cycles, were run on TCRalpha and TCRbeta cDNA. TCRdb re-called the 5' RACE reads and gives one entry per CDR3 protein, without DNA. The data show approximately 210,000 distinct CDR3 sequences, and the top ten clones hold 7.5% to 9.5%. Whole blood supplied total RNA, and T cells were not sorted. About this clonotype itself: Antigen: not known.

Study outcomes and limitations: IBD patients showed reduced TCRbeta diversity (inverse Simpson) versus healthy co-twins.

This clonotype was obtained from a human donor with ulcerative colitis or Crohn's disease, or a healthy co-twin of an affected twin (not recorded which). Material: blood. The rearrangement uses TRBV15 and TRBJ1-2. The CDR3 is CATSRVEIANYGYTF.